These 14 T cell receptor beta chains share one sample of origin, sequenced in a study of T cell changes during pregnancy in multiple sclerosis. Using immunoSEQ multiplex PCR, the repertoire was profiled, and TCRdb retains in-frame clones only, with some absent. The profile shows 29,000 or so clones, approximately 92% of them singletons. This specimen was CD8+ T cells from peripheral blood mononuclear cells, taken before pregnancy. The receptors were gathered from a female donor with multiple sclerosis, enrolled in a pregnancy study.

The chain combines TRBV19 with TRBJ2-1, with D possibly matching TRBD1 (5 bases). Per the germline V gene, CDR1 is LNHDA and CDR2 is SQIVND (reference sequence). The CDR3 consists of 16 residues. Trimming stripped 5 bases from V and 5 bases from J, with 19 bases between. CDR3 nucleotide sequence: TGTGCCAGTAGTCCACCCCCGACAGTTCCTAACAATGAGCAGTTCTTC. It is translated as CASSPPPTVPNNEQFF.

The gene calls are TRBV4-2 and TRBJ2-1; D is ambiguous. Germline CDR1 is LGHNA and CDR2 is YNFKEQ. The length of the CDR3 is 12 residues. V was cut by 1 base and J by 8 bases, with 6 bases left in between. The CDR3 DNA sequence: TGTGCCAGCAGCCAAGTAGTGGATGAGCAGTTCTTC. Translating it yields CASSQVVDEQFF.

The CDR3, as DNA: TGTGCCAGCAGCTTGTCGAACCGGTGGGGGGCCAACGTCCTGACTTTC. This codes for CASSLSNRWGANVLTF. V and J are TRBV5-5 and TRBJ2-6, with no clear D. Trimming took off 1 base at V and 4 bases at J, with 12 bases between the two ends. CDR1 is SGHKS, CDR2 YYEKEE, per germline (reference sequence). This CDR3 contains 16 residues. The entire variable domain, with the rest obtained from reference TRBV5-5 and TRBJ2-6, is as follows: DAGVTQSPTHLIKTRGQQVTLRCSPISGHKSVSWYQQVLGQGPQFIFQYYEKEERGRGNFPDRFSARQFPNYSSELNVNALLLGDSALYLCASSLSNRWGANVLTFGAGSRLTVL.

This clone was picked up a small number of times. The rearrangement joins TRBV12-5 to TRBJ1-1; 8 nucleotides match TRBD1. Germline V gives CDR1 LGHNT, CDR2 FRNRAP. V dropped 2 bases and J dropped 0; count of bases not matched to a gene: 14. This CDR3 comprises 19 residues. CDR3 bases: TGTGCTAGTGGTTTGTTACCAGGGGGCCAGGCCTCTATGAACACTGAAGCTTTCTTT. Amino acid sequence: CASGLLPGGQASMNTEAFF.

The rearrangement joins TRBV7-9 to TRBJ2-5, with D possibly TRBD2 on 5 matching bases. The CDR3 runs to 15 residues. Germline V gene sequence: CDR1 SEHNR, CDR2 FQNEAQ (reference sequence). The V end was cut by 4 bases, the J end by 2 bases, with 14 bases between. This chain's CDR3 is CASSSSAGGQETQYF. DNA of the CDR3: TGTGCCAGCAGCTCCTCGGCGGGCGGGCAAGAGACCCAGTACTTC.

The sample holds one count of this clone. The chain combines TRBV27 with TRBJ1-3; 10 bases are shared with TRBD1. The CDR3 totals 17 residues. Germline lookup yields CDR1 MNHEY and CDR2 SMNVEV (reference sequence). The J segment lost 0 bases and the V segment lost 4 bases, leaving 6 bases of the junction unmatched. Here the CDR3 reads CASSSRQGAFSGNTIYF. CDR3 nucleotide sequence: TGTGCCAGCAGTTCCCGACAGGGGGCTTTCTCTGGAAACACCATATATTTT.

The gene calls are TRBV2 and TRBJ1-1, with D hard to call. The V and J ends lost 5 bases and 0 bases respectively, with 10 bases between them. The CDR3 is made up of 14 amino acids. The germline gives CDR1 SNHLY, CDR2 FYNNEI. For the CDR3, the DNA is TGTGCCAGCAGTCTGGGCAAGATGAACACTGAAGCTTTCTTT. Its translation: CASSLGKMNTEAFF.

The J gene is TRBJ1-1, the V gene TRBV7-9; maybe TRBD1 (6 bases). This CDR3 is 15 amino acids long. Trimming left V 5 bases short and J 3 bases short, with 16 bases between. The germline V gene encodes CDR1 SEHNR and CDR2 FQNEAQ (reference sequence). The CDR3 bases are TGTGCCAGCAGCCTTTGGCCAGAGGGGGACACTGAAGCTTTCTTT. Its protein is CASSLWPEGDTEAFF.

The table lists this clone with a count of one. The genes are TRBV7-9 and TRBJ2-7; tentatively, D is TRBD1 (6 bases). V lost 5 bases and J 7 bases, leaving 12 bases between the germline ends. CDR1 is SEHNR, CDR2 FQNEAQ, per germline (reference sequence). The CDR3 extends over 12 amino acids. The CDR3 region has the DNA TGTGCCAGCAGCGGTCAGGGGTTGGAGCAGTACTTC. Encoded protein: CASSGQGLEQYF.

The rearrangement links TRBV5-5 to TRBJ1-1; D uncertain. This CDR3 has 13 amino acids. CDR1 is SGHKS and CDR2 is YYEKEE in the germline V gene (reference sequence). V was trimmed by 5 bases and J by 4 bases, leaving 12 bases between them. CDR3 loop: CASRLPSGTEAFF. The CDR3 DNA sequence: TGTGCCAGCAGGCTCCCGAGTGGCACTGAAGCTTTCTTT.

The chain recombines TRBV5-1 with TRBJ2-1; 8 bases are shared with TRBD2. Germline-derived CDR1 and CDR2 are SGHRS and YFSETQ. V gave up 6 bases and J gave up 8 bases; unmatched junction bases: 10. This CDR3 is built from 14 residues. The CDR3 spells CASTSGLESDEQFF. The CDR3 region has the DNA TGCGCCAGCACCTCGGGACTAGAAAGCGATGAGCAGTTCTTC.

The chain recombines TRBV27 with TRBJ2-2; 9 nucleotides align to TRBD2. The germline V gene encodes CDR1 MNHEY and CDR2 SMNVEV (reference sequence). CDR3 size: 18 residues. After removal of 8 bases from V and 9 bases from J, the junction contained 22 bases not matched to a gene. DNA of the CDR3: TGTGCCAGCCAAAAGATTCGAGAGGGGACTAGCCCTGTGTGGGAGCTGTTTTTT. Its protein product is CASQKIREGTSPVWELFF.

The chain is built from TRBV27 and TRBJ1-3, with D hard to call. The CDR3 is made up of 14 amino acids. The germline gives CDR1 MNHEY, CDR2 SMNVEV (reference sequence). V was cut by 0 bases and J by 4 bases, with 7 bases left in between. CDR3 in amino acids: CASSLSGGGNTIYF. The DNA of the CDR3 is TGTGCCAGCAGTTTATCGGGCGGGGGAAACACCATATATTTT.

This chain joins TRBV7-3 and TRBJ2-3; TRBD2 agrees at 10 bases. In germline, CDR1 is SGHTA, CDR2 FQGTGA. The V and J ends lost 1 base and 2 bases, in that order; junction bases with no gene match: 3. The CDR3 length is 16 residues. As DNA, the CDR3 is TGTGCCAGCAGCTTAAGGACTAGCGGTCCCACAGATACGCAGTATTTT. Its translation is CASSLRTSGPTDTQYF.